This T cell receptor (beta chain) was found in a study of PD-L1 blockade in urothelial cancer. The repertoire was sequenced with immunoSEQ multiplex PCR; TCRdb's copy has only in-frame clones and lacks some. This table holds tens of thousands of clones, roughly 77% found once. Per the germline V gene, CDR1 is SGHDT and CDR2 is YYEEEE. The CDR3 extends over 12 amino acids. V was clipped by 1 base and J by 6 bases, with 5 bases between them. The V and J genes are TRBV5-6 and TRBJ1-5, with no clear D. The TCR was taken from a man between 65 and 85 years old with urothelial cancer. Material: PBMCs, obtained around atezolizumab (anti-PD-L1) treatment. Here the CDR3 reads CASSLSGQPQHF. CDR3 nucleotide sequence: TGTGCCAGCAGCTTGTCAGGTCAGCCCCAGCATTTT.